This T cell receptor (beta chain) derives from a study of neoadjuvant anti-PD-1 for oral cavity cancer. Study context: Patients without progression got a fourth dose around day 43.

Produced via immunoSEQ multiplex PCR; TCRdb's table is partial and in-frame only. Of 14,000 or so clones listed, less than 80% are singletons. Trimming took 2 bases from V and 10 from J, leaving 14 bases between them. The CDR3 runs 14 residues. In germline, CDR1 is MNHNS, CDR2 SASEGT. Described time point: after neoadjuvant nivolumab, at surgical resection. On this clone: Its target is unknown.

General study points: Treg/Th17 ratio rose with pretreatment blood and fell with post-treatment tumor TCRbeta clonality. Post-nivolumab, blood T cell clonality was significantly elevated in non-responders.

This chain joins TRBV6-1 and TRBJ1-4; D may be TRBD1 (5 bases). The sequence was obtained from a person aged 35 to 85 with oral cavity squamous cell carcinoma. Material: PBMCs, obtained after nivolumab (anti-PD-1) treatment. As DNA, the CDR3 is TGTGCCAGCAGTGAACAGGGAGGCTTCGGAAAACTGTTTTTT. This translates into CASSEQGGFGKLFF.